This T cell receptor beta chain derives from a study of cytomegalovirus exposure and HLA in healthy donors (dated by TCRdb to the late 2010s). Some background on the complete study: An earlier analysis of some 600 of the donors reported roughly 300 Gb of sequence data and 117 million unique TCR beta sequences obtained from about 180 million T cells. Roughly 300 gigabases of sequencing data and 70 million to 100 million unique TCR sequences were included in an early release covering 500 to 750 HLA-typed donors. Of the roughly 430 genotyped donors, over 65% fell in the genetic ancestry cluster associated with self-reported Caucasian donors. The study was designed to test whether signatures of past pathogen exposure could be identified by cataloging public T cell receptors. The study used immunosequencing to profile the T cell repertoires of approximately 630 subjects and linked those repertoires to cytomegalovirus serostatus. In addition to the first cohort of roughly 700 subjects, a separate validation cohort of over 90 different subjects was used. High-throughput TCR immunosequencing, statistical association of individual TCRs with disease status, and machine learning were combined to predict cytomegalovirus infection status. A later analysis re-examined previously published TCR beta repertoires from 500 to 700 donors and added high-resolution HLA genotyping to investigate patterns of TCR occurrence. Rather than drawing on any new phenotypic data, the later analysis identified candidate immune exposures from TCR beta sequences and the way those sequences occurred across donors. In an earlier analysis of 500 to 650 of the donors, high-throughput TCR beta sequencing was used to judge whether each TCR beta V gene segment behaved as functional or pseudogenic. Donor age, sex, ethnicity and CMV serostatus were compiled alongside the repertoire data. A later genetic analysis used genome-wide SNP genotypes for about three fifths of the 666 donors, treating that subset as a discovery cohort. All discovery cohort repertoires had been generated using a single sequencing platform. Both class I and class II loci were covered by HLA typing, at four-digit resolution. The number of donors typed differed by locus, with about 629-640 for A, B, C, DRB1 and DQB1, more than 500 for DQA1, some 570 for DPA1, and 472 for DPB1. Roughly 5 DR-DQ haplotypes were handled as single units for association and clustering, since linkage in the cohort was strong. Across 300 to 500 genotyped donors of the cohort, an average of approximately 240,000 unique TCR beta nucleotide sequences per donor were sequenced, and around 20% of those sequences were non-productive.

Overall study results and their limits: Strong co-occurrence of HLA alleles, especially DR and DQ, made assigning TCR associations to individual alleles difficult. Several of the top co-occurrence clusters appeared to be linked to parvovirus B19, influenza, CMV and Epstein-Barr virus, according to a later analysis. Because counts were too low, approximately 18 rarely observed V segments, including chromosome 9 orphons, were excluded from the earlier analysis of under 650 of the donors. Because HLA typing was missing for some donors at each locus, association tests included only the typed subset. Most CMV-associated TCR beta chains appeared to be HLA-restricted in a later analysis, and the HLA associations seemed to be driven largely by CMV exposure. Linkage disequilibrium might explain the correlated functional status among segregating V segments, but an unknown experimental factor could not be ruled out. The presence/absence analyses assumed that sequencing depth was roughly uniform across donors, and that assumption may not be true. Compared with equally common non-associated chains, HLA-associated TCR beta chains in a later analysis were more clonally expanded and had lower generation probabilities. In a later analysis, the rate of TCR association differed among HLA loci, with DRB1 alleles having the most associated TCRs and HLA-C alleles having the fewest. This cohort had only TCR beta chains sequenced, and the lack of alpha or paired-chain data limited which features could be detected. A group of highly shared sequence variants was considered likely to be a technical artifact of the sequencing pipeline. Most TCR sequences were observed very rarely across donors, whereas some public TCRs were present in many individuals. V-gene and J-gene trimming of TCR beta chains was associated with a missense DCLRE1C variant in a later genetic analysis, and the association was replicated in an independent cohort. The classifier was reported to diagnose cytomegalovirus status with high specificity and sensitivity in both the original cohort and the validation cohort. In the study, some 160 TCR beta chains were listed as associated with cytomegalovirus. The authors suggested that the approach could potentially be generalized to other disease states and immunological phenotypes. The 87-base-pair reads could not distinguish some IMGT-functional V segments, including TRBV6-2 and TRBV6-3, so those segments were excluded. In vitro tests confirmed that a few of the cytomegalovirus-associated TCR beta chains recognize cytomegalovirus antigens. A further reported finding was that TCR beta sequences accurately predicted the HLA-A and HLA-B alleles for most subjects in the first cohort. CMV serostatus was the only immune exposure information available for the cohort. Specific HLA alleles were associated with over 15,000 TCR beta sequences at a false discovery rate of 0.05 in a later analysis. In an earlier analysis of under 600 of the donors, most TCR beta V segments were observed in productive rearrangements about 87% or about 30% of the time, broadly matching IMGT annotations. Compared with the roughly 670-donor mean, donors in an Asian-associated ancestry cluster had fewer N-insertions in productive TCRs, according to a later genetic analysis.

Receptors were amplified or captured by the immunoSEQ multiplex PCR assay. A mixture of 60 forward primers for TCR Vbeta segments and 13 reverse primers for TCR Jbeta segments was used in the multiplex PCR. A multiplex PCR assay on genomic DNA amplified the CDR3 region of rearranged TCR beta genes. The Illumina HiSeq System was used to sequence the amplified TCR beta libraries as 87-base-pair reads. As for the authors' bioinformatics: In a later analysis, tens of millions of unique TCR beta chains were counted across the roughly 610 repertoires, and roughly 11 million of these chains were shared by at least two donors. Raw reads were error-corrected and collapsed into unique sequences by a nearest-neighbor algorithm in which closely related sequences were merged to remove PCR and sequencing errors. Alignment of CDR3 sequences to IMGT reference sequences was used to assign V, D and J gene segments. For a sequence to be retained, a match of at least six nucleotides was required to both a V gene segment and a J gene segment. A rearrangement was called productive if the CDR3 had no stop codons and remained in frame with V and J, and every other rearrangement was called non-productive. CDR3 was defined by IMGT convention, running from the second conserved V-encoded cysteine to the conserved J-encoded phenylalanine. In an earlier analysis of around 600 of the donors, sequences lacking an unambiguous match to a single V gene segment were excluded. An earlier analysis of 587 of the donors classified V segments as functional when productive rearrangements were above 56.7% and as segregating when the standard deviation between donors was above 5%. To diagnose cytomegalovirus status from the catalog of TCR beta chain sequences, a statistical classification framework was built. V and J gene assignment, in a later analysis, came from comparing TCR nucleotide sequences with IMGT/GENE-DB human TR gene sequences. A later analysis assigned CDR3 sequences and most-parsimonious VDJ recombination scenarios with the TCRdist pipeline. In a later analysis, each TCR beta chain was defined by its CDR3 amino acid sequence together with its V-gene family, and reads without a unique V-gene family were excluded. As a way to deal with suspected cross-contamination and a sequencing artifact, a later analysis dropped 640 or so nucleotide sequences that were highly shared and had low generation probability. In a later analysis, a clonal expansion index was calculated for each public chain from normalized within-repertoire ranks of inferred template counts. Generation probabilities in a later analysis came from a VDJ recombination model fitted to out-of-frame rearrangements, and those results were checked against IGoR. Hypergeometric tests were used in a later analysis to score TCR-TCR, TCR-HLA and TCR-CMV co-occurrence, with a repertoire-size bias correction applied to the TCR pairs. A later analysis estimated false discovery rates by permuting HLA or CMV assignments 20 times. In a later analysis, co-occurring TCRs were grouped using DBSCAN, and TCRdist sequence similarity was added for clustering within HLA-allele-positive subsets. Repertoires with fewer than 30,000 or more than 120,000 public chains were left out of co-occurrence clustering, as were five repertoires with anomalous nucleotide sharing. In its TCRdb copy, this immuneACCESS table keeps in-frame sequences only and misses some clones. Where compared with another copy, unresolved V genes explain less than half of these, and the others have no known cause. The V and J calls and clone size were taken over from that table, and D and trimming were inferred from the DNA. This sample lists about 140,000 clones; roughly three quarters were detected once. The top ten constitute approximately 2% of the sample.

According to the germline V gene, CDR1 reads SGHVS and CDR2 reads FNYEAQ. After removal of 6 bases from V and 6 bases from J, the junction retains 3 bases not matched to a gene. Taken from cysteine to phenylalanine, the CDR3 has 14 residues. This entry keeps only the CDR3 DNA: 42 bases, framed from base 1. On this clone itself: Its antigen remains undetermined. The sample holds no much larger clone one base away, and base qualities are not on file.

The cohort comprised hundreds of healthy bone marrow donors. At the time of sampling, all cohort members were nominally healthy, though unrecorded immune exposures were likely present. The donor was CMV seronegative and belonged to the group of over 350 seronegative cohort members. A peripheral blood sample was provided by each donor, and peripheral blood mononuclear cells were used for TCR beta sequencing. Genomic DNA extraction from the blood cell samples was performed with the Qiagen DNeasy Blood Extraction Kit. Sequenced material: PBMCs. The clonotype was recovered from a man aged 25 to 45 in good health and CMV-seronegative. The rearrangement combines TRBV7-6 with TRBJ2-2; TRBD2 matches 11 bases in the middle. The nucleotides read TGTGCCAGCAGTGGACTAGCGGGTGCCGGGGAGCTGTTTTTT. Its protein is CASSGLAGAGELFF.